This entry features one T cell receptor beta chain sequence. The antigen is undetermined. Sequencing was performed with immunoSEQ multiplex PCR; in TCRdb, only in-frame clones are kept and a portion is missing. The sample comprises around 62,000 clones, 70% to 85% of which are singletons, and roughly 2.6% rests with the top ten. These data originate in a study of OX40 agonist ivuxolimab in advanced cancers. For the study at large: Ivuxolimab was administered intravenously to patients at 0.01 to 10 mg/kg every 2 weeks. Dose-escalation patients were diagnosed with hepatocellular carcinoma, melanoma, renal cell cancer or head and neck cancer. Findings and caveats of the study: Antigen targets of the expanded peripheral T cells went undetermined.

The germline V gene has CDR1 MGHRA and CDR2 YSYEKL. This CDR3 contains 13 residues. V gave up 4 bases and J gave up 4 bases, with 10 bases separating them. Sample: CD4+ or CD8+ T cells sorted from blood, taken in a trial of the OX40 agonist ivuxolimab. The source is an adult with an advanced solid tumor such as melanoma, head and neck, liver or kidney cancer. The gene calls are TRBV4-1 and TRBJ2-5, with D perhaps TRBD1 or TRBD2 (5 bases each). This chain's CDR3 is CASSPGPPETQYF. The CDR3 region has the DNA TGCGCCAGCAGCCCGGGACCTCCAGAGACCCAGTACTTC.